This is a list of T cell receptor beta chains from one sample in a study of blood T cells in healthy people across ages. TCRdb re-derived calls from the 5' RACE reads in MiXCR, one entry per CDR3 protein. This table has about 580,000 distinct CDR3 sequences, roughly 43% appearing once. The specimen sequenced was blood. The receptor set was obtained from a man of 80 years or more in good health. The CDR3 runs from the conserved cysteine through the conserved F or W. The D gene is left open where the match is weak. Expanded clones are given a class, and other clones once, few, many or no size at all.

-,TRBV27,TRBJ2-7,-,TGTGCCAGCAGTCCCAGGGGTTGGAGCTTTTACGAGCAGTACTTC,CASSPRGWSFYEQYF
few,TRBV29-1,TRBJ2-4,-,TGCAGCGTCGGGACGAACATTCAGTACTTC,CSVGTNIQYF
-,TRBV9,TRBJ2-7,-,TGTGCCAGCAGCCCTTCCCCGAGGATACAGCTACGAGAGCAGTACTTC,CASSPSPRIQLREQYF
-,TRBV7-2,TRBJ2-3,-,TGTGCCAGCAGCTTATCGAAGGGCACAGATACGCAGTATTTT,CASSLSKGTDTQYF
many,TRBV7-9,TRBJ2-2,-,TGTGCCAGCAGCTTAGTTTCCACCGGGGAGCTGTTTTTT,CASSLVSTGELFF
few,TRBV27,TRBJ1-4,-,TGTGCCAGCAGTTTGGCGGGTCCTAATGAAAAACTGTTTTTT,CASSLAGPNEKLFF
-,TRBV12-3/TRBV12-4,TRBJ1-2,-,TGTGCCAGCAGTTGGGGCAGTAACTATGGCTACACCTTC,CASSWGSNYGYTF
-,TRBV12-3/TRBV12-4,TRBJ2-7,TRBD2,TGTGCCAGCAAACTAGCGGGAGAGTCCTACGAGCAGTACTTC,CASKLAGESYEQYF
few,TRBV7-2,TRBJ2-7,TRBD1,TGTGCCAGCAGCTTACACGGGACAGGGGAATACGAGCAGTACTTC,CASSLHGTGEYEQYF
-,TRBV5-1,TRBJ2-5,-,TGCGCCAGCAGCTTGGAGACTAGTGTGACCCAGTACTTC,CASSLETSVTQYF
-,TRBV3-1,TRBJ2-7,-,TGTGCCAGCAGCCAAGATCGAGACAGGTGGGACTACGAGCAGTACTTC,CASSQDRDRWDYEQYF
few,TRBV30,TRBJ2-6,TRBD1,TGTGCCTGGAATTCCGGGACAGGCTTTGGGGCCAACGTCCTGACTTTC,CAWNSGTGFGANVLTF
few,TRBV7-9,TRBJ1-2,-,TGTGCCAGCGGCATAGCGGGGCAGGGAGTTAACTATGGCTACACCTTC,CASGIAGQGVNYGYTF
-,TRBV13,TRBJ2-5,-,TGTGCCAGCAGCTTAAGGCAGGTAGGAGAGACCCAGTACTTC,CASSLRQVGETQYF
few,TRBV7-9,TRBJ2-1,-,TGTGCCAGCAGCTCCTCGTGGGCCAGGGGTCAATCTGAGCAGTTCTTC,CASSSSWARGQSEQFF
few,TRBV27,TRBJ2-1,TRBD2,TGTGCCAGCAGTTTAGGTCCTAGCGGGACCTACAATGAGCAGTTCTTC,CASSLGPSGTYNEQFF
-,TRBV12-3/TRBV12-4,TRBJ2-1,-,TGTGCCAGCAGTTTAGTGGCAGCAGCCGGCTACAATGAGCAGTTCTTC,CASSLVAAAGYNEQFF
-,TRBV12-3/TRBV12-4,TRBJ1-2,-,TGTGCCAGCAGTTTTCATGTGGGGACCTTGGGCTACACCTTC,CASSFHVGTLGYTF
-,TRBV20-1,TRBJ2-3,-,TGCAGTGCTAGAGGGGGGAGGATCGCGCAGTATTTT,CSARGGRIAQYF
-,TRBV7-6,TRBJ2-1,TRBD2,TGTGCCAGCAGCCCGAGACGCGCTAGCGGGAGTTACAATGAGCAGTTCTTC,CASSPRRASGSYNEQFF
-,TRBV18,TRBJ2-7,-,TGTGCCAGCTCACCACTTAGCCGAGCCGACGAGCAGTACTTC,CASSPLSRADEQYF
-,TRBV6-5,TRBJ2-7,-,TGTGCCAGCAAGGGACCCCCTGGATACGAGCAGTACTTC,CASKGPPGYEQYF
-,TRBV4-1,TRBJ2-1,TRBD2,TGCGCCAGCAGCCGCCACCCAGGCGGGACTAGCGGCAGGAGCTCCTACAATGAGCAGTTCTTC,CASSRHPGGTSGRSSYNEQFF